What follows describes a single TCR beta chain. The antigen is unknown. Germline V gene sequence: CDR1 LNHDA, CDR2 SQIVND (reference sequence). Trimming cost V 1 base and J 1 base; bases outside gene matches: 13. This CDR3 is built from 19 residues. Primers included in the PCR were 60 Vbeta and 13 Jbeta primers. Some clones are missing from TCRdb's copy, which holds only in-frame ones; the method was immunoSEQ multiplex PCR. The sample lists around 200,000 clones, 80% occurring once. The data derive from a study of cytomegalovirus exposure and HLA in healthy donors. The study's findings and limits: The authors enumerated over 150 TCR beta chains as linked to cytomegalovirus. A later analysis reportedly found that, within productive TCRs, an Asian-associated ancestry cluster had fewer N-insertions than the mean observed across the roughly 610 donors. Being productive about 87% or about 30% of the time was typical of most TCR beta V segments in an earlier analysis.

The rearrangement links TRBV19 to TRBJ1-5; 7 positions agree with TRBD1. The sequenced sample consisted of PBMCs. The source of this sequence is a boy aged 5 to 17 in good health and CMV-seronegative. The CDR3 loop is CASSIATGVEYWSNQPQHF. DNA of the CDR3: TGTGCCAGTAGTATAGCAACAGGGGTGGAGTATTGGAGCAATCAGCCCCAGCATTTT. The full variable domain, in which reference TRBV19 and TRBJ1-5 provide the parts outside the CDR3, is DGGITQSPKYLFRKEGQNVTLSCEQNLNHDAMYWYRQDPGQGLRLIYYSQIVNDFQKGDIAEGYSVSREKKESFPLTVTSAQKNPTAFYLCASSIATGVEYWSNQPQHFGDGTRLSIL.